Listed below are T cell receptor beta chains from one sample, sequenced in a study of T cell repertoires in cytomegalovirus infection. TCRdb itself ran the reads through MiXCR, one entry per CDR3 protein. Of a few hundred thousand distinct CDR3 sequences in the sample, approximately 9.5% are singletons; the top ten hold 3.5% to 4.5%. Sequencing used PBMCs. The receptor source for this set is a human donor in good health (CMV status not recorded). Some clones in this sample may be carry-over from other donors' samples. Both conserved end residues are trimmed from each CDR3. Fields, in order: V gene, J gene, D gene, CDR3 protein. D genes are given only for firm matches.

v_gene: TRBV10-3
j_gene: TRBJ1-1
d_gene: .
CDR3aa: AIGHSGGTEAF

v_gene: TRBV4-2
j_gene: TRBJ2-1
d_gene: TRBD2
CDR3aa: ASSHIAGGPGNEQF

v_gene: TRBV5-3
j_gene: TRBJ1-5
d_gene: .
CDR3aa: ASSVYRDTDSNQPQH

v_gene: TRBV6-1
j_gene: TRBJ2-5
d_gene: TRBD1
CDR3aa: ASTPGQGFETQY

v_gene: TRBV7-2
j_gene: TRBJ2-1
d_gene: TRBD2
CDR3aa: ASSPSGGLYNEQF

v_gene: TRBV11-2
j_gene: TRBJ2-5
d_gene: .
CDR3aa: ASSLLRGMQTQY

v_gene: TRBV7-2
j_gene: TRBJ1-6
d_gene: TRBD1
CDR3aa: ASSLRQGEYSPLH

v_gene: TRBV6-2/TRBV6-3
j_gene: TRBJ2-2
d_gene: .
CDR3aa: ASSPQGGSGELF

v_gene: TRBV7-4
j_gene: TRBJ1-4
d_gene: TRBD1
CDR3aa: ASSTPGTGDEKLF

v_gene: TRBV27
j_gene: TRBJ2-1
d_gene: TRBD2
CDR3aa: ASSLLGGGYNEQF

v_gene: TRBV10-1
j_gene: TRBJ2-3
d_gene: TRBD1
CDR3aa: ASSGRQGKEDTQY

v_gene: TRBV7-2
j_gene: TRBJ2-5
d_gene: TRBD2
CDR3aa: ASSQAGAQY

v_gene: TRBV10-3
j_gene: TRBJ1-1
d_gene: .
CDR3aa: AISEAVGHSTEAF

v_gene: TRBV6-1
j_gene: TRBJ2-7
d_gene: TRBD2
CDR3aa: ASRSSGGAVYEQY

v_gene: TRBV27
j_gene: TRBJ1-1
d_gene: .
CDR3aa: ASMGATPREAF

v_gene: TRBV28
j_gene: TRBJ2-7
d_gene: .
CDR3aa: ASSPPRTSEGYEQY

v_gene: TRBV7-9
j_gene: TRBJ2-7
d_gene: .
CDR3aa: ASSTGPTYEQY

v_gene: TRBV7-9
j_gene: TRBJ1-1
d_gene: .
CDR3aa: ASSRPRTGMNTEAF

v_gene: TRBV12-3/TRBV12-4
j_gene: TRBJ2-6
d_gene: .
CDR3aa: ASTSPGGTNVLT

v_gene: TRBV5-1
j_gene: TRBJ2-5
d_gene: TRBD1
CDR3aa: ASSLGPTGDETQY

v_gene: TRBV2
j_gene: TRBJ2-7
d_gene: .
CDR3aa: ASRGGLPGVREQY

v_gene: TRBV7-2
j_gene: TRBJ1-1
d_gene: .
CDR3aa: ASSLGMAGRGSEAF

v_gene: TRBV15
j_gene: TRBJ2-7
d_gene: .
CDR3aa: ATSAQVASYEQY

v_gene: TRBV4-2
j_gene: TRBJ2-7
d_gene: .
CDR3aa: ASSQDPGPYEQY

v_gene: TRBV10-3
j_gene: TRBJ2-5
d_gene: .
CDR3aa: ATLAGETQY

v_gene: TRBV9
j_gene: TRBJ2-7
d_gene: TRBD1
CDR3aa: ASSASSGQGNEQY

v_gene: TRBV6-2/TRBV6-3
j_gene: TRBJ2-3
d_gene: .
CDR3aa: ASSWDLLTDTQY

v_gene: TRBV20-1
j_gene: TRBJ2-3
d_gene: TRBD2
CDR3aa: SARTSGAPTDTQY

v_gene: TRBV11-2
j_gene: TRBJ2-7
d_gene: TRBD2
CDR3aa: ASSITSGRWSYEQY

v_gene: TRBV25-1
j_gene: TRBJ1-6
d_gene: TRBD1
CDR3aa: ASSEWAGTGNSPLH

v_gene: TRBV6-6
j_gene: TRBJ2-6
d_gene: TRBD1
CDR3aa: ASRRTGRGSGANVLT

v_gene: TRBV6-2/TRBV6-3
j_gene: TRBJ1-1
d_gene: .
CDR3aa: ASTWGGTEAF

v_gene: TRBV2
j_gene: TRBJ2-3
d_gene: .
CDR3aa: ASSGLPTDTQY

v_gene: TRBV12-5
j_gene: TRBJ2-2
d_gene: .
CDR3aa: ASGLVLTGIAGELF

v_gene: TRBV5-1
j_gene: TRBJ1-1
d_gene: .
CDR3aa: ASSLTSQGGAF

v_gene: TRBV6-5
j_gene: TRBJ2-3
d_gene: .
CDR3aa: ASSYSTFTDTQY

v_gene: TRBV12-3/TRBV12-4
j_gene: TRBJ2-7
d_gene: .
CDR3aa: ASSFGRREEQY

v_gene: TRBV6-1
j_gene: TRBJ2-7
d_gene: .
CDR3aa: ASDDSYEQY

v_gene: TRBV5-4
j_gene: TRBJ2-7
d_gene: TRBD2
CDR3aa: ASSSRGSGRADYEQY

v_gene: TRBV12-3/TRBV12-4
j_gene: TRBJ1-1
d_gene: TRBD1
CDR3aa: ASSFGTGKIGTEAF

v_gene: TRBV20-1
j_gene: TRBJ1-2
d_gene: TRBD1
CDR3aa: SAPWTGAGGYT

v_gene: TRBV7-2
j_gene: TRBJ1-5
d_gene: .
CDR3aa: ASREYSNQPQH

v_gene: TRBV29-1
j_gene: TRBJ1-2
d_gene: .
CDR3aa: SDRASNYGYT